This T cell receptor beta chain was retrieved from a study of T cell responses to AZD1222 COVID-19 vaccine. Whole-study results and caveats: Researchers took repertoire samples only after the peak T cell response had come.

Concerning this clone itself: Its antigen is not identified.

Method: immunoSEQ multiplex PCR; TCRdb's copy keeps in-frame clones and lacks some. The table records around 120,000 clones, 80% to 90% of them present only once. The CDR3 spans 12 residues. Trimming took off 5 bases at V and 5 bases at J, with 9 bases between the two ends. From germline, CDR1 is MDHEN and CDR2 SYDVKM. The rearrangement links TRBV28 to TRBJ2-5, with D perhaps matching TRBD2 (5 bases). This TCR came from an adult in good health. The sample consisted of peripheral blood, taken on day 0 of MenACWY control vaccination. The CDR3 is CASSNPGETQYF. The DNA of the CDR3 is TGTGCCAGCAGTAACCCGGGGGAGACCCAGTACTTC.